Listed below are T cell receptor beta chains from one sample, sequenced in a study of T cells expressing NK-cell markers. TCRdb reprocessed the 5' RACE reads, with one entry per CDR3 protein and no DNA. The ten top clones account for over 1.3%, within a sample of about half a million distinct CDR3 sequences. Sequencing was carried out using blood T cells: a sorted CD56 or NKG2C T cell subset, CD4+ or CD8+ T cells, or bulk PBMC T cells (not recorded which). Receptor source: a woman aged 50 to 60 in good health. Both conserved end residues are part of each CDR3. The order of the fields is CDR3 length, V gene, J gene, CDR3 protein.

>15|TRBV27|TRBJ1-4
CASSRKTGGNEKLFF
>18|TRBV7-9|TRBJ1-5
CASSSPGQGGGSNQPQHF
>14|TRBV4-1|TRBJ2-1
CASSPHREYNEQFF
>13|TRBV6-2/TRBV6-3|TRBJ2-7
CASSYSTNYEQYF
>15|TRBV28|TRBJ1-1
CASLMTGALNTEAFF
>19|TRBV7-6|TRBJ2-6
CASSQIGTGPFGGANVLTF
>15|TRBV7-2|TRBJ2-1
CASSFSSGRSNEQFF
>15|TRBV11-1|TRBJ2-7
CASSLGRADPYEQYF
>16|TRBV6-5|TRBJ2-3
CASGGGRTSGSDTQYF
>11|TRBV24-1|TRBJ1-1
CAPVEQGDSFF
>14|TRBV27|TRBJ2-2
CASGGTPLFGELFF
>14|TRBV25-1|TRBJ2-1
CASRSDRNLNEQFF
>13|TRBV5-1|TRBJ2-1
CASSFEGHNEQFF
>16|TRBV6-6|TRBJ2-7
CASSYRLGKPDYEQYF
>14|TRBV5-6|TRBJ1-1
CASRVTGGNTEAFF
>12|TRBV25-1|TRBJ1-2
CATRTGSTGYTF
>15|TRBV5-1|TRBJ2-3
CASSLRRRDTDTQYF
>15|TRBV28|TRBJ2-1
CASSSDGRAYNEQFF
>15|TRBV7-9|TRBJ2-3
CASSRGTGGEITQYF
>16|TRBV10-2|TRBJ2-1
CASSVLSGGAYNEQFF
>16|TRBV3-1|TRBJ2-2
CASSQSWAASTGELFF
>16|TRBV11-2|TRBJ2-2
CASSSYTGRRPGELFF
>14|TRBV6-6|TRBJ2-5
CASRADSLQETQYF
>17|TRBV6-5|TRBJ2-5
CASSYHQGLAGVETQYF
>14|TRBV20-1|TRBJ2-1
CSARNSRSINEQFF
>14|TRBV10-3|TRBJ2-3
CATSLAESTDTQYF
>13|TRBV29-1|TRBJ2-7
CSVALADGYEQYF
>15|TRBV12-3/TRBV12-4|TRBJ2-1
CASSPLLGAYNEQFF
>17|TRBV29-1|TRBJ2-1
CSVDDLFAERLYNEQFF
>18|TRBV4-1|TRBJ2-2
CASSQVLRPRGHTGELFF
>14|TRBV27|TRBJ2-2
CASSRGPRLGELFF
>15|TRBV15|TRBJ2-3
CATSTGAISTDTQYF
>15|TRBV20-1|TRBJ2-3
CSSAARGASTDTQYF
>16|TRBV20-1|TRBJ1-4
CSAPDRVFTPNSKLFF
>13|TRBV29-1|TRBJ2-2
CSGQGSNTGELFF
>15|TRBV9|TRBJ2-7
CASSRTSGAQYEQYF
>13|TRBV10-3|TRBJ2-7
CAIMSGLLYEQYF
>12|TRBV12-3/TRBV12-4|TRBJ1-4
CASSSPGGGEFF
>12|TRBV24-1|TRBJ2-1
CATSVGVNEQFF
>11|TRBV6-6|TRBJ1-1
CASTPGGRAFF